Shown below are 2 T cell receptor beta chains from a single sample sequenced in a study of blood T cell repertoires in COVID-19. The method was immunoSEQ multiplex PCR; TCRdb's version includes in-frame clones alone and lacks a portion of them. The table includes about half a million clones, 80% to 90% detected once. Source material: PBMCs or T cells enriched from blood (not recorded which). The receptors were gathered from a woman in her sixties who had recovered from COVID-19.

V and J are TRBV21-1 and TRBJ1-6; no check of the table's D call, TRBD1, against the DNA was made. TRBV21-1 is a documented pseudogene. This CDR3 contains 20 residues. The CDR3 nucleotides are TGTGCCAGCAGCAAAGGAAGAGTCGGCGTAGTCGACAGCCAGAATTCACCCCTCCACTTT. It translates to CASSKGRVGVVDSQNSPLHF.

V is TRBV5-6 and J is TRBJ1-6; D may be TRBD1 (6 bases). V gave up 6 bases and J gave up 10 bases, with 17 bases separating them. The CDR3 totals 14 residues. The germline V gene has CDR1 SGHDT and CDR2 YYEEEE. The CDR3 DNA reads as TGTGCCAGCACCGTCACAGGGTCTGGGTCACCCCTCCACTTT. It translates to CASTVTGSGSPLHF.